Each of the 25 T cell receptor beta chains below was sequenced from the same sample in a study of shared T cell receptors in the human thymus. TCRdb's table, derived via immunoSEQ multiplex PCR, lists solely in-frame clones and lacks some. Seen here are 500,000 to 750,000 clones, 85% to 90% observed once, and the top ten hold 0.0095% to 0.011%. The same sample was also studied in work on human thymus T cells.

Sequencing was carried out using thymocytes. Source of these receptors: a boy in the first two years of life with a congenital heart defect.

V and J are TRBV7-2 and TRBJ2-2, with 11 positions matching TRBD2. This CDR3 has 16 residues. The J segment lost 5 bases and the V segment lost 5 bases, leaving 7 bases of the junction unmatched. Looked up from germline, CDR1 is SGHTA and CDR2 is FQGNSA. CDR3 amino acids: CASSTLLAGDTGELFF. The CDR3 region has the DNA TGTGCCAGCAGCACACTACTAGCGGGAGATACCGGGGAGCTGTTTTTT.

The DNA of the CDR3 is TGTGCCAGCAGCCAAGACAGGACTTACGAGCAGTACTTC. Translating gives CASSQDRTYEQYF. V and J are TRBV14 and TRBJ2-7, with D possibly being TRBD2 (5 bases). There are 13 residues in the CDR3. Germline CDR1 is SGHDN and CDR2 is FVKESK. V was shortened by 0 bases and J by 4 bases, with 7 bases between the two germline ends.

This chain uses TRBV11-2 with TRBJ1-2; D may be TRBD1 (5 bases). Germline V gene lookup returns CDR1 SGHAT and CDR2 FQNNGV. The CDR3 totals 17 residues. Trimming left V 5 bases short and J 0 bases short, with 19 bases between. This CDR3 reads CASSRRGRAPSNYGYTF. The CDR3 bases are TGTGCCAGCAGCCGGCGAGGCAGGGCCCCTTCTAACTATGGCTACACCTTC.

The rearrangement joins TRBV9 to TRBJ2-1; the match to TRBD2 covers 9 bases. V gave up 1 base and J gave up 10 bases; unmatched junction bases: 9. The CDR3 is 15 residues long. Germline-derived CDR1 and CDR2 are SGDLS and YYNGEE. CDR3 in amino acids: CASSVNGLAGREQFF. CDR3 coding DNA: TGTGCCAGCAGCGTAAATGGGCTAGCGGGACGCGAGCAGTTCTTC.

This clone appeared once. CDR3: CASQDHTGNEQYF. As DNA, the CDR3 is TGTGCCAGCCAAGACCACACAGGGAACGAGCAGTACTTC. This rearrangement joins TRBV27 to TRBJ2-7; tentatively, D is TRBD1 (6 bases). CDR1 MNHEY and CDR2 SMNVEV come from the germline V gene (reference sequence). The CDR3 loop spans 13 amino acids. With 8 bases removed from V and 5 bases from J, the gap between germline ends came to 16 bases.

V is TRBV11-2 and J is TRBJ1-2; possible D gene TRBD1, 5 bases. Germline CDR1 SGHAT, CDR2 FQNNGV. Trimming removed 3 bases from V and 3 bases from J, with 14 bases in between. The CDR3 sequence is 15 residues long. CDR3 nucleotides: TGTGCCAGCAGCTTCGGGACTGAGCTTTACTATGGCTACACCTTC. Encoded protein: CASSFGTELYYGYTF.

This chain links TRBV28 with TRBJ2-1; 7 bases fit TRBD2. V shed 5 bases and J 10 bases; nucleotides not matched to a gene: 5. Germline-derived CDR1 and CDR2 are MDHEN and SYDVKM. The CDR3 contains 12 residues. The CDR3 nucleotides read TGTGCCAGCAGTCCTAGCGGACCCGAGCAGTTCTTC. Protein: CASSPSGPEQFF.

This chain's CDR3 is CASVREGVNTEAFF. The CDR3 DNA is TGTGCCAGCGTTCGGGAGGGCGTGAACACTGAAGCTTTCTTT. The chain couples TRBV5-4 to TRBJ1-1, with D hard to call. This CDR3 has 14 amino acids. Per the germline V gene, CDR1 is SGHNT and CDR2 is YYREEE (reference sequence). Deletions cut 7 bases from V and 0 bases from J, with 13 bases between.

Concerning this clone itself: Within the sample, other DNA sequences also encode this same CDR3. V gene TRBV28 combines with J gene TRBJ2-7, with D perhaps TRBD2 (6 bases). CDR1 and CDR2 (germline): MDHEN, SYDVKM. CDR3 length: 14 residues. V shed 3 bases and J shed 11 bases, with 20 bases lying between them. The DNA of the CDR3 is TGTGCCAGCAGTTTCGGACTGGCGGGATCAGGGAAGTACTTC. It yields the protein CASSFGLAGSGKYF.

The J gene is TRBJ2-1, the V gene TRBV19; 13 bases are a match to TRBD2. V dropped 5 bases and J dropped 4; count of bases not matched to a gene: 5. Germline-derived CDR1 and CDR2 are LNHDA and SQIVND (reference sequence). CDR3 length: 16 amino acids. CDR3 amino acids: CASSEGLAGLYNEQFF. The CDR3 DNA follows: TGTGCCAGTAGTGAGGGACTAGCGGGGCTATACAATGAGCAGTTCTTC.

This chain links TRBV5-6 with TRBJ1-2; TRBD1 matches at 11 bases. Germline trimming cut 6 bases from V and 6 bases from J; bases unmatched to any gene: 10. CDR3 length: 15 amino acids. Germline CDR1 SGHDT, CDR2 YYEEEE. The CDR3 DNA sequence: TGTGCCAGCAAGCCAGGACAGGGGGCTGACGATGGCTACACCTTC. It encodes CASKPGQGADDGYTF.

This clone has a single count. The chain has TRBV4-1 and TRBJ2-1; D may be TRBD2 (6 bases). The V and J ends lost 0 bases and 9 bases respectively, with 18 bases between them. This CDR3 has 16 residues. Looked up from germline, CDR1 is MGHRA and CDR2 is YSYEKL. CDR3 in amino acids: CASSQDWGLVRGEQFF. The CDR3 DNA reads as TGCGCCAGCAGCCAAGATTGGGGACTCGTACGAGGTGAGCAGTTCTTC.

This chain links TRBV5-6 with TRBJ2-5; a weak D match, TRBD2 (5 bases). With 4 bases removed from V and 1 base from J, the gap between germline ends came to 14 bases. There are 15 residues in the CDR3. Germline V gives CDR1 SGHDT, CDR2 YYEEEE. CDR3 protein: CASSLVASSQETQYF. CDR3 nucleotides: TGTGCCAGCAGCCTCGTGGCTAGCAGCCAAGAGACCCAGTACTTC.

V and J are TRBV6-5 and TRBJ1-2, with D possibly TRBD1 on 5 matching bases. Per germline, CDR1 MNHEY and CDR2 SVGAGI. The CDR3 is 14 amino acids. V was pared by 4 bases and J by 8 bases, with 17 bases between. The CDR3 coding sequence is TGTGCCAGCAGTTGCCGGGGGTTAAGGGACGGCTACACCTTC. Amino acids: CASSCRGLRDGYTF.

The genes are TRBV4-1 and TRBJ2-7; 9 nucleotides agree with TRBD2. The V gene end was trimmed by 4 bases and the J gene end by 5 bases; junction bases not matched to a gene: 6. The CDR3 is 14 residues long. CDR1 is MGHRA and CDR2 is YSYEKL in the germline V gene. In nucleotides, the CDR3 is TGCGCCAGCAGCCCCCCTAGCGGGAATAACGAGCAGTACTTC. Protein sequence: CASSPPSGNNEQYF.

This sequence joins TRBV5-8 and TRBJ2-7; D might be TRBD1 (5 bases). Germline V lookup: CDR1 SGHTS, CDR2 YDEGEE. Deletions cut 1 base from V and 3 bases from J, with 8 bases between. The CDR3 loop spans 13 amino acids. Written as DNA, the CDR3 is TGTGCCAGCAGCTTGCAGGGTAGCTACGAGCAGTACTTC. Translated, it gives CASSLQGSYEQYF. Using reference TRBV5-8 and TRBJ2-7 for the parts outside the CDR3, the full variable domain is EAGVTQSPTHLIKTRGQQATLRCSPISGHTSVYWYQQALGLGLQFLLWYDEGEERNRGNFPPRFSGRQFPNYSSELNVNALELEDSALYLCASSLQGSYEQYFGPGTRLTVT.

The chain employs TRBV5-6 and TRBJ1-2; TRBD1 matches at 9 bases. This CDR3 has 19 residues. Germline assignment: CDR1 SGHDT and CDR2 YYEEEE. V lost 0 bases and J lost 3; bases outside the gene matches: 15. The CDR3 protein is CASSLELPQQGAWDYGYTF. CDR3 nucleotide sequence: TGTGCCAGCAGCTTGGAACTACCCCAACAGGGGGCATGGGACTATGGCTACACCTTC.

This clone appeared once. V is TRBV5-1 and J is TRBJ2-5; maybe TRBD2 (5 bases). This CDR3 is built from 14 residues. The germline V and J ends were trimmed by 7 bases and 2 bases, with 15 bases remaining between them. From germline, CDR1 is SGHRS and CDR2 YFSETQ. CDR3 DNA: TGCGCCAGCCCGGGGAGAAACCCTCAAGAGACCCAGTACTTC. This sequence encodes CASPGRNPQETQYF.

The rearrangement links TRBV6-6 to TRBJ1-5; the D gene is possibly TRBD1 (6 bases). V was clipped by 6 bases and J by 2 bases, with 14 bases between them. The length of the CDR3 is 15 residues. Looked up from germline, CDR1 is MNHNY and CDR2 is SVGAGI (reference sequence). The CDR3 coding sequence is TGTGCCAGCAGCCAACAGGGTAGGCGCAATCAGCCCCAGCATTTT. It yields the protein CASSQQGRRNQPQHF.

The rearrangement links TRBV19 to TRBJ2-1; 10 bases fit TRBD2. Germline loops: CDR1 LNHDA, CDR2 SQIVND (reference sequence). The CDR3 extends over 15 amino acids. Trimming removed 1 base from V and 5 bases from J; junction bases left unmatched: 2. CDR3 residues: CASSIGLAGDNEQFF. The CDR3 nucleotides read TGTGCCAGTAGTATAGGGCTAGCGGGGGACAATGAGCAGTTCTTC.

The rearrangement uses TRBV11-3 and TRBJ2-1, with D possibly being TRBD2 (6 bases). The CDR3 consists of 16 residues. The V gene lost 5 bases and the J gene lost 7 bases, with 21 bases spanning the gap. The germline V gene has CDR1 SGHNT and CDR2 YENEEA. CDR3 coding DNA: TGTGCCAGCAGCCAACGGCTCGGGTTAGCGGCTAATGAGCAGTTCTTC. Translation gives CASSQRLGLAANEQFF. Drawing the rest from reference TRBV11-3 and TRBJ2-1, the complete variable domain is EAGVVQSPRYKIIEKKQPVAFWCNPISGHNTLYWYLQNLGQGPELLIRYENEEAVDDSQLPKDRFSAERLKGVDSTLKIQPAELGDSAVYLCASSQRLGLAANEQFFGPGTRLTVL.

The chain is built from TRBV5-5 and TRBJ1-1; 9 bases align to TRBD1. The V gene end was trimmed by 0 bases and the J gene end by 5 bases; junction bases not matched to a gene: 17. This CDR3 region has 19 residues. CDR1 is SGHKS, CDR2 YYEKEE, per germline (reference sequence). The CDR3 here is CASSLVIPPRDRVRTEAFF. The CDR3 region has the DNA TGTGCCAGCAGCTTGGTGATTCCCCCCCGGGACAGGGTAAGGACTGAAGCTTTCTTT.

The CDR3 loop reads CASSEAHVDREAFF. The CDR3 DNA follows: TGTGCCAGCAGTGAAGCGCACGTCGACAGGGAAGCTTTCTTT. The chain recombines TRBV6-1 with TRBJ1-1, with a weak D call TRBD1 (6 bases). This CDR3 region has 14 residues. Germline CDR1 and CDR2: MNHNS and SASEGT. Between the trimmed V and J ends, which lost 0 bases and 8 bases, there was a span of 13 bases.

The V call is TRBV7-7, the J call TRBJ2-5; TRBD2 agrees at 13 bases. The end of the DNA fits TRBJ2-7 better, so the J call may be wrong. The germline gives CDR1 SSHAT, CDR2 FNYEAQ (reference sequence). The CDR3 spans 14 residues. CDR3 loop: CASRRTSGRYEQYF. The DNA of the CDR3 is TGTGCCAGCAGAAGGACTAGCGGGAGATACGAGCAGTACTTC.

This chain uses TRBV2 with TRBJ2-3, with 14 bases fitting TRBD2. The CDR3 consists of 14 residues. V trimming: 6 bases; J trimming: 7 bases; junction bases outside the gene matches: 3. Per the germline V gene, CDR1 is SNHLY and CDR2 is FYNNEI. CDR3 DNA: TGTGCCAGCAGGGGGACTAGCGGGAGAAATACGCAGTATTTT. Its protein is CASRGTSGRNTQYF.